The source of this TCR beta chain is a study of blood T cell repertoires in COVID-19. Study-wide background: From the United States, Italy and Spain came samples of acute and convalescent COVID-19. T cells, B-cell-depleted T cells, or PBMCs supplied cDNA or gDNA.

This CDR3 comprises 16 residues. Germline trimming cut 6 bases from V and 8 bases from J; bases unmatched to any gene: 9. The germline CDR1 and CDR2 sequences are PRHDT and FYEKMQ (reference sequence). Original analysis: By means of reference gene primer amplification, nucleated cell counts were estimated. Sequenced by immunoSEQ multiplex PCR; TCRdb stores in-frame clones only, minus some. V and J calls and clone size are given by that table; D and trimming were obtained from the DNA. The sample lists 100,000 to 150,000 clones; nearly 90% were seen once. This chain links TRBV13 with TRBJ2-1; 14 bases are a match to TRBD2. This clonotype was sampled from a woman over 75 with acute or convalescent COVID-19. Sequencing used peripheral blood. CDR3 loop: CASSPRTSGGIHEQFF. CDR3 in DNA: TGTGCCAGCAGTCCGCGGACTAGCGGGGGGATCCATGAGCAGTTCTTC.